The rows below give T cell receptor beta chains drawn from one sample of a study of identical twins. Via MiXCR, TCRdb re-called the 5' RACE reads, giving one row per CDR3 protein. This sample has 1.5 million or so distinct CDR3 sequences, with around 29% found just once. Sequencing was performed on cord blood. These receptors came from a newborn girl in good health. Both conserved end residues are part of each CDR3. Fields, in order: V gene, clone size, J gene, D gene, CDR3 protein, CDR3 DNA. The D gene is left open where the match is weak. Clone size is stated in some rows and not others, as once, few, many or a class when expanded.

v_gene: TRBV27
abundance: few
j_gene: TRBJ1-2
d_gene: TRBD1
CDR3aa: CASTMTGGANYGYTF
CDR3nt: TGTGCCAGCACCATGACAGGGGGGGCTAACTATGGCTACACCTTC

v_gene: TRBV12-3/TRBV12-4
abundance: many
j_gene: TRBJ2-3
d_gene: -
CDR3aa: CASSLVGGADTQYF
CDR3nt: TGTGCCAGCAGCCTTGTCGGAGGGGCAGATACGCAGTATTTT

v_gene: TRBV20-1
abundance: few
j_gene: TRBJ2-7
d_gene: TRBD2
CDR3aa: CSAWTSVESYEQYF
CDR3nt: TGCAGTGCTTGGACTAGCGTCGAATCCTACGAGCAGTACTTC

v_gene: TRBV12-3/TRBV12-4
abundance: few
j_gene: TRBJ1-2
d_gene: -
CDR3aa: CASSSHGAFNGGYTF
CDR3nt: TGTGCCAGCAGTTCACACGGGGCTTTTAATGGGGGCTACACCTTC

v_gene: TRBV5-1
abundance: -
j_gene: TRBJ2-1
d_gene: TRBD2
CDR3aa: CASRPGTSGGDEQFF
CDR3nt: TGCGCCAGCAGACCCGGGACTAGCGGGGGCGATGAGCAGTTCTTC

v_gene: TRBV5-1
abundance: -
j_gene: TRBJ1-1
d_gene: -
CDR3aa: CASSLIRGAATEAFF
CDR3nt: TGCGCCAGCAGCCTAATACGGGGGGCCGCCACTGAAGCTTTCTTT

v_gene: TRBV28
abundance: few
j_gene: TRBJ2-3
d_gene: -
CDR3aa: CASSFLQSTDTQYF
CDR3nt: TGTGCCAGCAGTTTCTTACAATCCACAGATACGCAGTATTTT

v_gene: TRBV27
abundance: -
j_gene: TRBJ2-7
d_gene: TRBD1
CDR3aa: CASSLQGQTYAYEQYF
CDR3nt: TGTGCCAGCAGTTTACAGGGACAGACCTACGCCTACGAGCAGTACTTC

v_gene: TRBV7-9
abundance: many
j_gene: TRBJ2-3
d_gene: -
CDR3aa: CASSLHPPADTQYF
CDR3nt: TGTGCCAGCAGCCTCCATCCTCCCGCAGATACGCAGTATTTT

v_gene: TRBV6-1
abundance: -
j_gene: TRBJ1-3
d_gene: -
CDR3aa: CASTYRVGNTIYF
CDR3nt: TGTGCCAGCACCTACAGGGTTGGAAACACCATATATTTT

v_gene: TRBV7-9
abundance: few
j_gene: TRBJ2-7
d_gene: TRBD1
CDR3aa: CASSPTHRGTYEQYF
CDR3nt: TGTGCCAGCAGCCCCACTCACAGGGGCACCTACGAGCAGTACTTC

v_gene: TRBV7-2
abundance: once
j_gene: TRBJ2-3
d_gene: TRBD2
CDR3aa: CASSLIPGLAGAISTDTQYF
CDR3nt: TGTGCCAGCAGCCTCATTCCGGGACTAGCGGGAGCCATAAGCACAGATACGCAGTATTTT

v_gene: TRBV28
abundance: -
j_gene: TRBJ2-7
d_gene: TRBD2
CDR3aa: CASRLADRIWSYNEQYF
CDR3nt: TGTGCCAGCAGACTAGCGGATAGGATTTGGTCCTACAATGAGCAGTACTTC

v_gene: TRBV11-1
abundance: many
j_gene: TRBJ2-4
d_gene: TRBD2
CDR3aa: CASSFRTSGLAKNIQYF
CDR3nt: TGTGCCAGCAGCTTCCGGACTAGCGGGCTAGCCAAAAACATTCAGTACTTC

v_gene: TRBV14
abundance: -
j_gene: TRBJ1-2
d_gene: TRBD1
CDR3aa: CASSQVPWTGGGYGYTF
CDR3nt: TGTGCCAGCAGCCAAGTCCCGTGGACAGGAGGAGGCTATGGCTACACCTTC

v_gene: TRBV12-3/TRBV12-4
abundance: -
j_gene: TRBJ2-3
d_gene: -
CDR3aa: CASSLVAQTADTQYF
CDR3nt: TGTGCCAGCAGTTTAGTAGCTCAGACCGCAGATACGCAGTATTTT

v_gene: TRBV20-1
abundance: -
j_gene: TRBJ2-7
d_gene: -
CDR3aa: CSARARAASYEQYF
CDR3nt: TGCAGTGCTCGAGCCCGCGCGGCCTCCTACGAGCAGTACTTC

v_gene: TRBV27
abundance: few
j_gene: TRBJ2-2
d_gene: -
CDR3aa: CASSLWGVNTGELFF
CDR3nt: TGTGCCAGCAGTTTATGGGGGGTGAACACCGGGGAGCTGTTTTTT

v_gene: TRBV7-2
abundance: -
j_gene: TRBJ1-2
d_gene: TRBD1
CDR3aa: CASSTEGTVSYGYTF
CDR3nt: TGTGCCAGCAGCACAGAAGGGACAGTGAGCTATGGCTACACCTTC

v_gene: TRBV10-3
abundance: -
j_gene: TRBJ1-1
d_gene: TRBD1
CDR3aa: CAIKGTGKVAAFF
CDR3nt: TGTGCCATCAAAGGGACAGGGAAGGTTGCAGCTTTCTTT

v_gene: TRBV24-1
abundance: few
j_gene: TRBJ1-3
d_gene: -
CDR3aa: CATRDRSGNTIYF
CDR3nt: TGTGCCACCAGGGACAGATCTGGAAACACCATATATTTT

v_gene: TRBV20-1
abundance: few
j_gene: TRBJ2-3
d_gene: -
CDR3aa: CSAGTASTDTQYF
CDR3nt: TGCAGTGCGGGGACGGCTAGCACAGATACGCAGTATTTT

v_gene: TRBV12-3/TRBV12-4
abundance: few
j_gene: TRBJ1-1
d_gene: -
CDR3aa: CASSFPPLGGTEAFF
CDR3nt: TGTGCCAGCAGTTTTCCTCCCCTCGGTGGGACTGAAGCTTTCTTT

v_gene: TRBV28
abundance: -
j_gene: TRBJ2-5
d_gene: -
CDR3aa: CASRAGQFAYQETQYF
CDR3nt: TGTGCCAGCAGGGCCGGACAGTTTGCTTACCAAGAGACCCAGTACTTC

v_gene: TRBV20-1
abundance: -
j_gene: TRBJ2-1
d_gene: TRBD2
CDR3aa: CSARAFGFSSGRSYNEQFF
CDR3nt: TGCAGTGCTAGAGCTTTTGGTTTTTCTAGCGGGCGCTCCTACAATGAGCAGTTCTTC

v_gene: TRBV3-1
abundance: -
j_gene: TRBJ2-3
d_gene: TRBD2
CDR3aa: CASSPFGGATDTQYF
CDR3nt: TGTGCCAGCAGCCCTTTCGGGGGGGCAACAGATACGCAGTATTTT

v_gene: TRBV3-1
abundance: -
j_gene: TRBJ2-3
d_gene: -
CDR3aa: CASSQDGFKTDTQYF
CDR3nt: TGTGCCAGCAGCCAAGATGGGTTTAAGACAGATACGCAGTATTTT

v_gene: TRBV18
abundance: few
j_gene: TRBJ2-5
d_gene: TRBD2
CDR3aa: CASSSLSQRGLGETQYF
CDR3nt: TGTGCCAGCTCATCCCTGTCCCAGCGGGGGCTCGGCGAGACCCAGTACTTC

v_gene: TRBV19
abundance: -
j_gene: TRBJ1-5
d_gene: -
CDR3aa: CASSIGTALGNQPQHF
CDR3nt: TGTGCCAGTAGTATAGGAACAGCCCTGGGCAATCAGCCCCAGCATTTT

v_gene: TRBV2
abundance: -
j_gene: TRBJ2-3
d_gene: -
CDR3aa: CASSVLGTTLTDTQYF
CDR3nt: TGTGCCAGCAGTGTCCTCGGGACAACCCTCACAGATACGCAGTATTTT

v_gene: TRBV9
abundance: -
j_gene: TRBJ1-2
d_gene: -
CDR3aa: CASSKDGGGYGYTF
CDR3nt: TGTGCCAGCAGCAAGGACGGGGGGGGCTATGGCTACACCTTC

v_gene: TRBV29-1
abundance: many
j_gene: TRBJ2-3
d_gene: -
CDR3aa: CSVEVVGHSTDTQYF
CDR3nt: TGCAGCGTTGAAGTCGTGGGACACAGCACAGATACGCAGTATTTT

v_gene: TRBV5-6
abundance: -
j_gene: TRBJ2-1
d_gene: TRBD2
CDR3aa: CARSGGEQFF
CDR3nt: TGTGCCAGATCCGGGGGGGAGCAGTTCTTC

v_gene: TRBV4-1
abundance: -
j_gene: TRBJ2-5
d_gene: TRBD2
CDR3aa: CASSQVAGVQETQYF
CDR3nt: TGCGCCAGCAGCCAAGTCGCGGGAGTCCAAGAGACCCAGTACTTC

v_gene: TRBV6-6
abundance: -
j_gene: TRBJ2-2
d_gene: -
CDR3aa: CANEAGELFF
CDR3nt: TGTGCCAACGAGGCCGGGGAGCTGTTTTTT

v_gene: TRBV20-1
abundance: -
j_gene: TRBJ2-5
d_gene: -
CDR3aa: CSARGQASPETQYF
CDR3nt: TGCAGTGCTAGAGGTCAGGCTAGCCCAGAGACCCAGTACTTC

v_gene: TRBV27
abundance: many
j_gene: TRBJ2-3
d_gene: TRBD1
CDR3aa: CASSRGQSTDTQYF
CDR3nt: TGTGCCAGCAGCCGGGGACAGAGCACAGATACGCAGTATTTT

v_gene: TRBV6-5
abundance: -
j_gene: TRBJ1-6
d_gene: -
CDR3aa: CASSYSGTHNSPLHF
CDR3nt: TGTGCCAGCAGTTACTCAGGGACACATAATTCACCCCTCCACTTT

v_gene: TRBV20-1
abundance: many
j_gene: TRBJ1-2
d_gene: TRBD1
CDR3aa: CSARQGANYGYTF
CDR3nt: TGCAGTGCTAGACAGGGGGCTAACTATGGCTACACCTTC

v_gene: TRBV5-1
abundance: many
j_gene: TRBJ2-7
d_gene: TRBD1
CDR3aa: CASSARDRSSYEQYF
CDR3nt: TGCGCCAGCAGCGCCCGGGACAGGAGTTCCTACGAGCAGTACTTC

v_gene: TRBV3-1
abundance: -
j_gene: TRBJ2-3
d_gene: -
CDR3aa: CASSQGARYDTQYF
CDR3nt: TGTGCCAGCAGCCAAGGGGCGAGGTATGATACGCAGTATTTT

v_gene: TRBV29-1
abundance: -
j_gene: TRBJ2-7
d_gene: TRBD2
CDR3aa: CSVKKRWGRSGLAADYEQYF
CDR3nt: TGCAGCGTTAAAAAAAGGTGGGGCAGGTCGGGACTAGCCGCCGACTACGAGCAGTACTTC

v_gene: TRBV10-3
abundance: many
j_gene: TRBJ1-5
d_gene: -
CDR3aa: CAISESGHNQPQHF
CDR3nt: TGTGCCATCAGTGAGTCAGGGCACAATCAGCCCCAGCATTTT

v_gene: TRBV20-1
abundance: -
j_gene: TRBJ2-7
d_gene: TRBD1
CDR3aa: CSARDPGGVAYEQYF
CDR3nt: TGCAGTGCTAGAGATCCAGGGGGCGTCGCCTACGAGCAGTACTTC

v_gene: TRBV11-2
abundance: -
j_gene: TRBJ2-1
d_gene: -
CDR3aa: CASSFVIAFYNEQFF
CDR3nt: TGTGCCAGCAGCTTCGTAATAGCGTTCTACAATGAGCAGTTCTTC

v_gene: TRBV5-1
abundance: few
j_gene: TRBJ1-2
d_gene: -
CDR3aa: CASSSQGQTLSNYGYTF
CDR3nt: TGCGCCAGCAGCTCTCAAGGACAGACCCTTTCTAACTATGGCTACACCTTC

v_gene: TRBV29-1
abundance: few
j_gene: TRBJ2-3
d_gene: TRBD2
CDR3aa: CSVDGGDGNTQYF
CDR3nt: TGCAGCGTTGATGGGGGGGATGGGAATACGCAGTATTTT

v_gene: TRBV20-1
abundance: few
j_gene: TRBJ1-1
d_gene: -
CDR3aa: CSARVTRGTEAFF
CDR3nt: TGCAGTGCTAGAGTAACCCGGGGAACTGAAGCTTTCTTT

v_gene: TRBV7-8
abundance: -
j_gene: TRBJ1-1
d_gene: -
CDR3aa: CASSRSRVGRTEAFF
CDR3nt: TGTGCCAGCAGCCGAAGCCGGGTGGGGAGGACTGAAGCTTTCTTT

v_gene: TRBV9
abundance: -
j_gene: TRBJ1-6
d_gene: -
CDR3aa: CASSAEVRGSALHF
CDR3nt: TGTGCCAGCAGCGCCGAGGTCCGAGGCTCGGCCCTCCACTTT

v_gene: TRBV6-6
abundance: few
j_gene: TRBJ2-1
d_gene: -
CDR3aa: CASSTGWGNEQFF
CDR3nt: TGTGCCAGCAGTACAGGTTGGGGTAATGAGCAGTTCTTC

v_gene: TRBV29-1
abundance: -
j_gene: TRBJ2-7
d_gene: TRBD1
CDR3aa: CSAQTRDRGLHEQYF
CDR3nt: TGCAGCGCCCAAACCCGGGACAGGGGACTCCACGAGCAGTACTTC

v_gene: TRBV12-3/TRBV12-4
abundance: once
j_gene: TRBJ2-4
d_gene: TRBD1
CDR3aa: CASGLKGAENIQYF
CDR3nt: TGTGCCAGCGGTTTAAAGGGGGCCGAAAACATTCAGTACTTC

v_gene: TRBV6-5
abundance: few
j_gene: TRBJ2-2
d_gene: -
CDR3aa: CASLANPWSGELFF
CDR3nt: TGTGCCAGCCTCGCCAACCCGTGGTCCGGGGAGCTGTTTTTT

v_gene: TRBV7-8
abundance: -
j_gene: TRBJ1-2
d_gene: -
CDR3aa: CASSLGDPNYGYTF
CDR3nt: TGTGCCAGCAGCTTGGGGGACCCAAACTATGGCTACACCTTC

v_gene: TRBV27
abundance: many
j_gene: TRBJ2-7
d_gene: TRBD1
CDR3aa: CASTTRGYEQYF
CDR3nt: TGTGCCAGCACCACCAGGGGGTACGAGCAGTACTTC

v_gene: TRBV7-2
abundance: few
j_gene: TRBJ1-2
d_gene: TRBD1
CDR3aa: CASRLASGTGNGYTF
CDR3nt: TGTGCCAGCAGACTTGCTTCCGGGACAGGGAATGGCTACACCTTC

v_gene: TRBV6-1
abundance: once
j_gene: TRBJ1-5
d_gene: -
CDR3aa: CASRFLRYSNQPQHF
CDR3nt: TGTGCCAGCAGATTCCTTAGGTATAGCAATCAGCCCCAGCATTTT

v_gene: TRBV3-1
abundance: -
j_gene: TRBJ1-6
d_gene: TRBD1
CDR3aa: CASSQVDREYNSPLHF
CDR3nt: TGTGCCAGCAGCCAAGTGGACAGGGAATATAATTCACCCCTCCACTTT